The next 26 T cell receptor beta chains were all read from a single sample in a study of T cell repertoires in cytomegalovirus infection. TCRdb redid the calling of the reads with MiXCR, one entry per CDR3 protein. This sample carries approximately 500,000 distinct CDR3 sequences, approximately 11% of them seen once, and the ten largest clones take approximately 10%. What was sequenced was PBMCs. These receptors all stem from a human donor in good health (CMV status not recorded). Some clones in this sample may be carry-over from other donors' samples.

The chain uses TRBV2 and TRBJ2-7; 7 positions agree with TRBD2. This CDR3 is 15 amino acids long. Germline CDR1 and CDR2: SNHLY and FYNNEI. Losses at the gene ends were 5 bases for V and 0 bases for J; bases not matched to a gene: 7. In DNA form, the CDR3 reads TGTGCCAGCAGTCGGGGGACTACTATCTCCTACGAGCAGTACTTC. It encodes CASSRGTTISYEQYF.

This clonotype was recorded many times. For the CDR3, the DNA is TGTGCCAGCAGCCAGACAGGGAGCGCGAACACCGGGGAGCTGTTTTTT. Its translation is CASSQTGSANTGELFF. The J gene is TRBJ2-2, the V gene TRBV5-5; 7 nucleotides line up with TRBD1. V lost 4 bases and J lost 0; bases outside the gene matches: 6. This CDR3 spans 16 amino acids. Germline CDR1 reads SGHKS; CDR2 reads YYEKEE (reference sequence).

The sample holds many counts of this clonotype. The chain is built from TRBV7-3 and TRBJ2-3, with 8 bases lining up with TRBD2. Germline loops: CDR1 SGHTA, CDR2 FQGTGA. J lost 5 bases, V lost 5 bases, and 3 bases had no gene match. The CDR3 is 13 amino acids. CDR3 amino acids: CASSPGTRDTQYF. The CDR3 DNA sequence: TGTGCCAGCAGCCCCGGGACTAGAGATACGCAGTATTTT.

Many counts were recorded for this clonotype. The chain couples TRBV28 to TRBJ1-4; TRBD1 matches at 8 bases. CDR3 length equals 13 residues. With V trimmed by 3 bases and J by 8 bases, 2 bases remained unmatched. Germline V gives CDR1 MDHEN, CDR2 SYDVKM. The CDR3 DNA reads as TGTGCCAGCAGTTTGAGGACAGGGGAAAAACTGTTTTTT. Translating gives CASSLRTGEKLFF.

The table lists this clonotype with a few counts. The chain joins TRBV15 to TRBJ2-7; D may be TRBD1 or TRBD2 (5 bases each). Germline CDR1 reads LNHNV; CDR2 reads YYDKDF (reference sequence). The CDR3 loop spans 13 amino acids. Trimming removed 0 bases from V and 6 bases from J, with 9 bases in between. CDR3 sequence (DNA): TGTGCCACCAGCAGAGAGGGGGTCTCCGAGCAGTACTTC. Protein sequence: CATSREGVSEQYF.

This clonotype was counted ten times or more. This chain connects TRBV6-1 to TRBJ2-1, with D perhaps TRBD1 or TRBD2 (7 bases each). The germline V and J ends were trimmed by 2 bases and 8 bases, with 10 bases remaining between them. This CDR3 is built from 13 residues. Germline CDR1 and CDR2: MNHNS and SASEGT. This CDR3 reads CASSEQGGDEQFF. The DNA for the CDR3 is TGTGCCAGCAGTGAACAGGGGGGGGATGAGCAGTTCTTC.

Note on this clonotype: With a much larger clone just one base away, this may be a read error. Because the CDR3 is missing its conserved closing phenylalanine or tryptophan, this is likely a read error. The rearrangement uses TRBV9 and TRBJ2-3, with TRBD2 matching 11 bases. The germline gives CDR1 SGDLS, CDR2 YYNGEE. Trimming took 5 bases from V and 7 from J; bases not matched to a gene: 9. The CDR3 is 15 residues long. The CDR3 sequence is CASRPPLAGVHTQYL. The CDR3 DNA follows: TGTGCCAGCAGACCACCACTAGCGGGAGTTCATACGCAGTATTTG.

This clonotype was recorded at least ten times. This chain links TRBV28 with TRBJ1-5; D perhaps matches TRBD1 (5 bases). Trimming took 2 bases from V and 4 from J, leaving 12 bases between them. The CDR3 is 15 amino acids. CDR1 and CDR2 from the germline V gene are MDHEN and SYDVKM. Here the CDR3 reads CASSLPRRTNQPQHF. CDR3 bases: TGTGCCAGCAGTTTACCAAGGCGGACAAATCAGCCCCAGCATTTT.

The rearrangement links TRBV10-2 to TRBJ1-1; D remains ambiguous. Germline CDR1 WSHSY, CDR2 SAAADI. The germline V and J ends were trimmed by 4 bases and 5 bases, with 8 bases remaining between them. The CDR3 spans 12 residues. The CDR3 DNA follows: TGCGCCAGCAGTGTTAGGATGACTGAAGCTTTCTTT. Translated, it gives CASSVRMTEAFF.

This clonotype was observed at least ten times. The gene calls are TRBV5-8 and TRBJ2-7; D ambiguous. Germline CDR1 SGHTS, CDR2 YDEGEE. This CDR3 has 14 residues. With 0 bases removed from V and 7 bases from J, the gap between germline ends came to 14 bases. The CDR3: CASSLAHKPREQYF. For the CDR3, the DNA is TGTGCCAGCAGCTTGGCCCACAAGCCCAGGGAGCAGTACTTC.

This clonotype was observed at least ten times. The rearrangement links TRBV28 to TRBJ2-1; TRBD2 matches at 8 bases. Trimming at V came to 4 bases and at J to 4 bases, leaving 12 bases not matched to a gene. The V gene's germline CDR1 is MDHEN and CDR2 SYDVKM. The CDR3 sequence is 17 residues long. The CDR3 sequence: CASSWGSGTSGYNEQFF. In DNA, the CDR3 is TGTGCCAGCAGTTGGGGTAGTGGAACTAGCGGATACAATGAGCAGTTCTTC.

This clonotype has ten or more counts. This rearrangement joins TRBV4-1 to TRBJ2-2; a possible D gene is TRBD1 (5 bases). The CDR3 loop spans 16 amino acids. V shed 0 bases and J shed 4 bases, with 12 bases lying between them. CDR1 is MGHRA and CDR2 is YSYEKL in the germline V gene. The CDR3 reads CASSQEARVGTGELFF. The CDR3 nucleotides read TGCGCCAGCAGCCAAGAAGCCAGGGTTGGCACCGGGGAGCTGTTTTTT.

This clonotype was observed at least ten times. The rearrangement joins TRBV7-2 to TRBJ2-1; no firm D call. From germline, CDR1 is SGHTA and CDR2 FQGNSA. V lost 2 bases and J lost 5, with 13 bases in between. The CDR3 loop spans 15 amino acids. For the CDR3, the DNA is TGTGCCAGCAGCTTATCGTCAGGAGCGAACAATGAGCAGTTCTTC. Translating it yields CASSLSSGANNEQFF.

Only a few counts were recorded for this clonotype. The chain recombines TRBV14 with TRBJ1-2; no clear D gene. The germline V gene encodes CDR1 SGHDN and CDR2 FVKESK. The length of the CDR3 is 13 residues. Trimming removed 4 bases from V and 3 bases from J, with 9 bases in between. CDR3 nucleotides: TGTGCCAGCAGCCCAGAGCTTGACTATGGCTACACCTTC. Its translation: CASSPELDYGYTF.

The V gene is TRBV5-6, the J gene TRBJ2-7; the match to TRBD2 covers 12 bases. Germline assignment: CDR1 SGHDT and CDR2 YYEEEE. Trimming cost V 3 bases and J 2 bases; bases outside gene matches: 9. The CDR3 consists of 17 residues. The CDR3: CASSYWTSGVRTYEQYF. The CDR3, as DNA: TGTGCCAGCAGCTATTGGACTAGCGGGGTCAGGACCTACGAGCAGTACTTC.

This clonotype was counted at least ten times. This chain joins TRBV4-1 and TRBJ1-4; 7 nucleotides match TRBD1. The CDR3 covers 15 residues. The trim removed 4 bases at V and 5 bases at J, leaving 7 bases unmatched. The germline V gene encodes CDR1 MGHRA and CDR2 YSYEKL. The CDR3 region is CASSPRTGQNEKLFF. The CDR3 bases are TGCGCCAGCAGCCCCCGGACAGGACAAAATGAAAAACTGTTTTTT.

This clonotype came up many times. The chain is built from TRBV6-6 and TRBJ2-7, with TRBD1 identical over 7 bases. The CDR3 spans 17 residues. V lost 4 bases and J lost 3; bases outside the gene matches: 15. Germline-derived CDR1 and CDR2 are MNHNY and SVGAGI (reference sequence). CDR3 sequence: CASSWRVHGTEDYEQYF. CDR3 sequence (DNA): TGTGCCAGCAGTTGGCGCGTACATGGGACAGAAGACTACGAGCAGTACTTC.

At least ten counts were recorded for this clonotype. The chain carries TRBV5-5 and TRBJ2-3, with 7 bases aligning to TRBD2. Germline CDR1 and CDR2: SGHKS and YYEKEE (reference sequence). Unmatched junction bases numbered 2, after V lost 1 base and J lost 3 bases. This CDR3 has 14 residues. The DNA of the CDR3 is TGTGCCAGCAGCTTGTGGGAGGGGACAGATACGCAGTATTTT. This codes for CASSLWEGTDTQYF.

The chain is built from TRBV19 and TRBJ1-5; possibly TRBD1 for D (5 bases). The CDR3 totals 14 residues. The germline gives CDR1 LNHDA, CDR2 SQIVND (reference sequence). Trimming removed 7 bases from V and 0 bases from J, with 10 bases in between. The CDR3 reads CASTPGVSNQPQHF. For the CDR3, the DNA is TGTGCCAGTACCCCGGGGGTTAGCAATCAGCCCCAGCATTTT.

This clonotype was detected once. The chain employs TRBV28 and TRBJ2-1; TRBD2 matches 7 bases. The CDR3 contains 13 residues. Per the germline V gene, CDR1 is MDHEN and CDR2 is SYDVKM. The chain's CDR3 is CAVRGSSYNEQFF. The CDR3 DNA sequence: TGTGCTGTGCGCGGGAGCTCCTACAATGAGCAGTTCTTC. The whole variable domain, filled in from reference TRBV28 and TRBJ2-1, reads DVKVTQSSRYLVKRTGEKVFLECVQDMDHENMFWYRQDPGLGLRLIYFSYDVKMKEKGDIPEGYSVSREKKERFSLILESASTNQTSMYLCAVRGSSYNEQFFGPGTRLTVL.

This clonotype was picked up one time. The CDR3 protein is CASSPPRDLEQYF. The CDR3 bases are TGTGCCAGCAGCCCCCCTCGTGATCTCGAGCAGTACTTC. This chain uses TRBV11-2 with TRBJ2-7; D not resolved. The germline CDR1 and CDR2 sequences are SGHAT and FQNNGV. CDR3 size: 13 residues. The V end lost 5 bases, the J end lost 6 bases, and 14 bases lay between the germline ends.

This clonotype came up a few times. With a much larger clone just one base away, this may be a read error. Here the CDR3 reads CASSYREGTEAFF. Written as DNA, the CDR3 is TGTGCCAGCAGTTACAGGGAAGGCACTGAAGCTTTCTTT. The V call is TRBV6-5, the J call TRBJ1-1; D not certain. Per germline, CDR1 MNHEY and CDR2 SVGAGI. The V end lost 2 bases, the J end lost 4 bases, and 8 bases lay between the germline ends. There are 13 residues in the CDR3.

This clonotype appeared many times. The chain uses TRBV5-5 and TRBJ2-7; D might be TRBD2 (5 bases). V was trimmed by 1 base and J by 0 bases, leaving 14 bases between them. In germline, CDR1 is SGHKS, CDR2 YYEKEE (reference sequence). There are 16 residues in the CDR3. The CDR3 reads CASSLYWTDDSYEQYF. The CDR3 DNA reads as TGTGCCAGCAGCTTGTACTGGACTGACGACTCCTACGAGCAGTACTTC. The entire variable domain, with the rest obtained from reference TRBV5-5 and TRBJ2-7, is as follows: DAGVTQSPTHLIKTRGQQVTLRCSPISGHKSVSWYQQVLGQGPQFIFQYYEKEERGRGNFPDRFSARQFPNYSSELNVNALLLGDSALYLCASSLYWTDDSYEQYFGPGTRLTVT.

This clonotype was recorded many times. The chain carries TRBV12-3 or TRBV12-4 and TRBJ1-1, with a tentative D call TRBD1 (6 bases). This CDR3 contains 14 residues. Trimming removed 5 bases from V and 1 base from J, with 11 bases in between. As DNA, the CDR3 is TGTGCCAGCAGTGGTGGACAGCGGAACACTGAAGCTTTCTTT. It yields the protein CASSGGQRNTEAFF.

This clonotype was counted ten times or more. This chain connects TRBV5-1 to TRBJ1-1; TRBD1 matches at 7 bases. J lost 3 bases, V lost 0 bases, and 2 bases had no gene match. There are 14 residues in the CDR3. The germline V gene has CDR1 SGHRS and CDR2 YFSETQ. The CDR3 nucleotides are TGCGCCAGCAGCTTGGGGGACAGCTACACTGAAGCTTTCTTT. This translates into CASSLGDSYTEAFF.

There are many counts of this clonotype. This chain connects TRBV11-2 to TRBJ2-3; D might be TRBD1 (5 bases). This CDR3 spans 12 amino acids. V was shortened by 6 bases and J by 9 bases, with 13 bases between the two germline ends. Germline V CDR1 and CDR2: SGHAT, FQNNGV. CDR3: CASSTQGATQYF. The CDR3 nucleotides read TGTGCCAGCAGTACGCAGGGCGCGACGCAGTATTTT.